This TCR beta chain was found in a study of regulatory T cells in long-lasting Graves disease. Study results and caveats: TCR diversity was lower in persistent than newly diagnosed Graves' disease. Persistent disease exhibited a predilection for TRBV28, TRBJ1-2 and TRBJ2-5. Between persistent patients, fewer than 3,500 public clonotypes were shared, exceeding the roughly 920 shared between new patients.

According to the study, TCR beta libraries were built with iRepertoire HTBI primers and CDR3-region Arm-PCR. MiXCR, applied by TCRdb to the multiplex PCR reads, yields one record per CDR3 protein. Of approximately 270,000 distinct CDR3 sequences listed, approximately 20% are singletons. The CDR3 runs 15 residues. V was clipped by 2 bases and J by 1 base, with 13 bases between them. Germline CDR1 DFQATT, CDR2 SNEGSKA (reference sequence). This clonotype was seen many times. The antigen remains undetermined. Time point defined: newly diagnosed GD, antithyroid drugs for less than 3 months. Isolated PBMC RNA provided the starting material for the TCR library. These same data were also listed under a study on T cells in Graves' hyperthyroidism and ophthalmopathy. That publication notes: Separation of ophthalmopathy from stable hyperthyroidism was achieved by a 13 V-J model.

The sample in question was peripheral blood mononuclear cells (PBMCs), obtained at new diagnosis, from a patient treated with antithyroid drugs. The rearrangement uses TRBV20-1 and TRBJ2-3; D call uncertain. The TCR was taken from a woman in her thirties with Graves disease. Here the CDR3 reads CSARTSLVRTDTQYF. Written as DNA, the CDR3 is TGCAGTGCTAGAACTTCGCTAGTTCGCACAGATACGCAGTATTTT.